The 24 T cell receptor beta chains below all came from one sample that was sequenced in a study of Ad26.COV2.S vaccination and SARS-CoV-2 variants. Treatment meaning: around 19 received Ad26.COV2.S at low or high dose, single or two shots; 5 received placebo; per-sample allocation not given. Collection of samples fell on day 63 after the first vaccine or placebo injection. Sequencing used immunoSEQ multiplex PCR; TCRdb keeps in-frame clones, though not all of them. The data show roughly 500,000 clones, roughly 89% seen once. Sequencing was performed on peripheral blood, taken in a trial of Ad26.COV2.S vaccine versus placebo. These receptor sequences come from a person between 18 and 59 years old who received the Ad26.COV2.S COVID-19 vaccine or a placebo.

This chain joins TRBV13 and TRBJ2-7; D unresolved. V was shortened by 0 bases and J by 6 bases, with 3 bases between the two germline ends. Looked up from germline, CDR1 is PRHDT and CDR2 is FYEKMQ (reference sequence). The CDR3 sequence is 11 residues long. Written as DNA, the CDR3 is TGTGCCAGCAGCTTAGGGCCCGAGCAGTACTTC. It specifies CASSLGPEQYF.

The J gene is TRBJ1-4, the V gene TRBV28, with 7 positions matching TRBD1. Germline V gene data show CDR1 as MDHEN and CDR2 as SYDVKM. The V segment lost 5 bases and the J segment 8 bases; nucleotides outside the gene matches: 8. The CDR3 is 14 residues long. As DNA, the CDR3 is TGTGCCAGCAGTGCGGGACAGTTGGAGGAAAAACTGTTTTTT. Translated: CASSAGQLEEKLFF. Together with reference TRBV28 and TRBJ1-4, the CDR3 gives the full variable domain: DVKVTQSSRYLVKRTGEKVFLECVQDMDHENMFWYRQDPGLGLRLIYFSYDVKMKEKGDIPEGYSVSREKKERFSLILESASTNQTSMYLCASSAGQLEEKLFFGSGTQLSVL.

V and J are TRBV9 and TRBJ1-2; weak D call: TRBD1 (6 bases). The CDR3 contains 14 residues. Germline-derived CDR1 and CDR2 are SGDLS and YYNGEE. Trimming shortened V by 0 bases and J by 5 bases, and 11 bases separated the two germline ends. The CDR3 sequence: CASSVAGEGYGYTF. As DNA, the CDR3 is TGTGCCAGCAGCGTAGCAGGGGAAGGGTATGGCTACACCTTC. Complete variable domain (other parts from reference TRBV9 and TRBJ1-2): DSGVTQTPKHLITATGQRVTLRCSPRSGDLSVYWYQQSLDQGLQFLIQYYNGEERAKGNILERFSAQQFPDLHSELNLSSLELGDSALYFCASSVAGEGYGYTFGSGTRLTVV.

This chain joins TRBV5-1 and TRBJ1-1; TRBD1 matches 9 bases. There are 15 residues in the CDR3. Per germline, CDR1 SGHRS and CDR2 YFSETQ. V trimming: 4 bases; J trimming: 6 bases; junction bases outside the gene matches: 10. CDR3 amino acids: CASSGRDREGSEAFF. For the CDR3, the DNA is TGCGCCAGCAGCGGACGGGACAGGGAGGGCTCTGAAGCTTTCTTT.

The chain joins TRBV7-2 to TRBJ1-6, with D possibly matching TRBD1 (5 bases). V was shortened by 5 bases and J by 7 bases, with 18 bases between the two germline ends. CDR1 and CDR2 (germline): SGHTA, FQGNSA. CDR3 length equals 16 residues. The CDR3 coding sequence is TGTGCCAGCAGCGTGTTGCCGGGACGCCTAAATTCACCCCTCCACTTT. Translating it yields CASSVLPGRLNSPLHF.

The rearrangement uses TRBV18 and TRBJ2-3; possibly TRBD2 for D (5 bases). The V gene's germline CDR1 is KGHSH and CDR2 LQKENI. This CDR3 region has 18 residues. The germline V and J ends were trimmed by 2 bases and 0 bases, with 18 bases remaining between them. CDR3 nucleotide sequence: TGTGCCAGCTCACCATTATCCCGGCTAGCTTCGAGCACAGATACGCAGTATTTT. Residues: CASSPLSRLASSTDTQYF.

This sequence joins TRBV6-2 or TRBV6-3 and TRBJ1-5; 10 nucleotides line up with TRBD1. The CDR3 is 14 amino acids. V lost 2 bases to trimming and J lost 5 bases; unmatched junction nucleotides: 0. Germline loops: CDR1 MNHEY, CDR2 SVGEGT. CDR3 DNA: TGTGCCAGCAGTTACGGGACAGGGGATCAGCCCCAGCATTTT. This codes for CASSYGTGDQPQHF.

The gene calls are TRBV7-2 and TRBJ2-7, with D tentatively TRBD1 (7 bases). The CDR3 runs 14 residues. With 5 bases removed from V and 7 bases from J, the gap between germline ends came to 18 bases. The V gene's germline CDR1 is SGHTA and CDR2 FQGNSA. Here the CDR3 DNA reads TGTGCCAGCAGCCAGGGGGGCCCCCGGTGGGAGCAGTACTTC. Translated, it gives CASSQGGPRWEQYF.

The rearrangement uses TRBV6-5 and TRBJ2-2, with 7 bases lining up with TRBD1. The CDR3 extends over 14 amino acids. With V trimmed by 2 bases and J by 6 bases, 3 bases remained unmatched. The germline V gene has CDR1 MNHEY and CDR2 SVGAGI. CDR3 amino acids: CASSYDRESGELFF. The CDR3, as DNA: TGTGCCAGCAGTTACGACAGGGAGTCCGGGGAGCTGTTTTTT.

This clone was seen once. The gene calls are TRBV5-4 and TRBJ1-1, with TRBD1 as a possible D gene (5 bases). The CDR3 sequence is 15 residues long. Between the trimmed V and J ends, which lost 2 bases and 7 bases, there was a span of 18 bases. Germline V CDR1 and CDR2: SGHNT, YYREEE (reference sequence). The CDR3 bases are TGTGCCAGCAGCTTTGAGTCAGGGCGTAAGGGTGAAGCTTTCTTT. Residues: CASSFESGRKGEAFF. Complete variable domain (other parts from reference TRBV5-4 and TRBJ1-1): ETGVTQSPTHLIKTRGQQVTLRCSSQSGHNTVSWYQQALGQGPQFIFQYYREEENGRGNFPPRFSGLQFPNYSSELNVNALELDDSALYLCASSFESGRKGEAFFGQGTRLTVV.

V gene TRBV3-1 (or the pseudogene TRBV3-2) combines with J gene TRBJ1-1; no definite D call. Trimming stripped 10 bases from V and 4 bases from J, with 16 bases between. The CDR3 has 13 residues. Germline V gene data show CDR1 as LGHDT and CDR2 as YNNKEL (reference sequence). CDR3 region: CATTAGRGTEAFF. CDR3 coding DNA: TGTGCCACCACCGCGGGGAGAGGCACTGAAGCTTTCTTT.

The rearrangement uses TRBV4-1 and TRBJ2-7; 8 positions agree with TRBD2. Germline lookup yields CDR1 MGHRA and CDR2 YSYEKL. Losses at the gene ends were 4 bases for V and 3 bases for J; bases not matched to a gene: 23. The CDR3 is made up of 20 amino acids. The CDR3 here is CASSPRTVRPFSGEYYEQYV. The CDR3 region has the DNA TGCGCCAGCAGCCCCAGGACAGTCCGTCCCTTTAGCGGGGAATACTACGAGCAGTACGTC.

In this sample, this clone turned up a few times. This sequence joins TRBV29-1 and TRBJ2-7, with a possible D match to TRBD1 (6 bases). The germline V gene encodes CDR1 SQVTM and CDR2 ANQGSEA. The CDR3 extends over 10 amino acids. With 6 bases removed from V and 5 bases from J, the gap between germline ends came to 8 bases. The CDR3 bases are TGCAGCGTGGCAGGGGACGAGCAGTACTTC. Amino acids: CSVAGDEQYF.

The gene calls are TRBV21-1 and TRBJ1-1; TRBD1, the table's D call, was not compared with the DNA. TRBV21-1 is a listed pseudogene. The CDR3 extends over 18 amino acids. DNA for the CDR3: TGTGCCAGCATGGAATCGACCGGGACAGGAGACATGAACACTGAAGCTTTCTTT. Translating it yields CASMESTGTGDMNTEAFF.

The chain combines TRBV27 with TRBJ2-7; the D call may be TRBD1 or TRBD2 (6 bases each). In germline, CDR1 is MNHEY, CDR2 SMNVEV (reference sequence). The CDR3 has 14 amino acids. The germline V and J ends were trimmed by 5 bases and 2 bases, with 13 bases remaining between them. CDR3 loop: CASSPGGGPYEQYV. Here the CDR3 DNA reads TGTGCCAGCAGTCCCGGGGGCGGGCCCTACGAGCAGTACGTC.

The chain employs TRBV5-4 and TRBJ2-3; the D call may be TRBD1 or TRBD2 (5 bases each). This CDR3 is built from 15 residues. The germline V gene encodes CDR1 SGHNT and CDR2 YYREEE (reference sequence). V was cut by 6 bases and J by 1 base, with 15 bases left in between. In DNA form, the CDR3 reads TGTGCCAGCACCGTAGTGGTGGGGGGCACAGATACGCAGTATTTT. Its protein is CASTVVVGGTDTQYF.

V is TRBV13 and J is TRBJ1-5; D possibly corresponds to TRBD1 (6 bases). Germline V CDR1 and CDR2: PRHDT, FYEKMQ (reference sequence). V gave up 1 base and J gave up 6 bases, with 13 bases separating them. CDR3 length: 15 amino acids. For the CDR3, the DNA is TGTGCCAGCAGCTTAGCCGCGGGGGCCGGTCAGCCCCAGCATTTT. This sequence encodes CASSLAAGAGQPQHF.

The rearrangement joins TRBV27 to TRBJ2-5; 7 nucleotides align to TRBD1. The CDR3 extends over 17 amino acids. J lost 0 bases, V lost 3 bases, and 10 bases had no gene match. Per germline, CDR1 MNHEY and CDR2 SMNVEV (reference sequence). CDR3 sequence (DNA): TGTGCCAGCAGTTTGGCGGGCGAGGGGGCATACCAAGAGACCCAGTACTTC. Translated: CASSLAGEGAYQETQYF.

The CDR3 region is CASNSMGARGETQYF. DNA of the CDR3: TGTGCCAGCAACTCCATGGGGGCAAGAGGAGAGACCCAGTACTTC. This sequence joins TRBV7-9 and TRBJ2-5; a possible D gene is TRBD1 (6 bases). From germline, CDR1 is SEHNR and CDR2 FQNEAQ (reference sequence). This CDR3 has 15 amino acids. V was cut by 7 bases and J by 4 bases, with 19 bases left in between. The variable domain in full, completed from reference TRBV7-9 and TRBJ2-5, reads DTGVSQNPRHKITKRGQNVTFRCDPISEHNRLYWYRQTLGQGPEFLTYFQNEAQLEKSRLLSDRFSAERPKGSFSTLEIQRTEQGDSAMYLCASNSMGARGETQYFGPGTRLLVL.

This clone was observed a single time. The chain uses TRBV5-6 and TRBJ2-7, with D possibly matching TRBD1 (7 bases). CDR1 and CDR2 (germline): SGHDT, YYEEEE. The CDR3 sequence is 15 residues long. V was clipped by 4 bases and J by 3 bases, with 17 bases between them. CDR3 protein: CASSGGTETLYEQYF. In DNA form, the CDR3 reads TGTGCCAGCAGCGGAGGGACAGAAACCCTCTACGAGCAGTACTTC.

The rearrangement links TRBV6-5 to TRBJ2-1; possible D gene TRBD2, 5 bases. Looked up from germline, CDR1 is MNHEY and CDR2 is SVGAGI. This CDR3 has 13 amino acids. V lost 7 bases to trimming and J lost 4 bases, with 11 bases between them. CDR3 in amino acids: CASMTSGYNEQFF. The CDR3 coding sequence is TGTGCCAGCATGACGAGCGGATACAATGAGCAGTTCTTC.

The V and J genes are TRBV18 and TRBJ2-5, with D possibly matching TRBD1 (5 bases). Germline V gene data show CDR1 as KGHSH and CDR2 as LQKENI. The CDR3 has 14 residues. V was pared by 0 bases and J by 5 bases, with 10 bases between. The chain's CDR3 is CASSPPGRVETQYF. CDR3 sequence (DNA): TGTGCCAGCTCACCACCAGGCAGGGTGGAGACCCAGTACTTC.

The chain recombines TRBV9 with TRBJ1-5; 8 nucleotides align to TRBD1. The CDR3 has 20 amino acids. J was trimmed by 4 bases and V by 0 bases; bases with no gene match: 18. Germline-derived CDR1 and CDR2 are SGDLS and YYNGEE. CDR3 loop: CASSVAQGARNRERNQPQHF. CDR3 sequence (DNA): TGTGCCAGCAGCGTAGCCCAGGGGGCACGTAATAGGGAGCGTAATCAGCCCCAGCATTTT. Complete variable domain (other parts from reference TRBV9 and TRBJ1-5): DSGVTQTPKHLITATGQRVTLRCSPRSGDLSVYWYQQSLDQGLQFLIQYYNGEERAKGNILERFSAQQFPDLHSELNLSSLELGDSALYFCASSVAQGARNRERNQPQHFGDGTRLSIL.

This clone was seen only once. The chain employs TRBV19 and TRBJ1-4, with 8 nucleotides matching TRBD1. CDR1 LNHDA and CDR2 SQIVND come from the germline V gene (reference sequence). Trimming at V came to 5 bases and at J to 7 bases, leaving 12 bases not matched to a gene. The CDR3 extends over 16 amino acids. The CDR3 is CASSADRGGGIEKLFF. CDR3 DNA: TGTGCCAGTAGTGCCGACAGGGGCGGGGGCATTGAAAAACTGTTTTTT.